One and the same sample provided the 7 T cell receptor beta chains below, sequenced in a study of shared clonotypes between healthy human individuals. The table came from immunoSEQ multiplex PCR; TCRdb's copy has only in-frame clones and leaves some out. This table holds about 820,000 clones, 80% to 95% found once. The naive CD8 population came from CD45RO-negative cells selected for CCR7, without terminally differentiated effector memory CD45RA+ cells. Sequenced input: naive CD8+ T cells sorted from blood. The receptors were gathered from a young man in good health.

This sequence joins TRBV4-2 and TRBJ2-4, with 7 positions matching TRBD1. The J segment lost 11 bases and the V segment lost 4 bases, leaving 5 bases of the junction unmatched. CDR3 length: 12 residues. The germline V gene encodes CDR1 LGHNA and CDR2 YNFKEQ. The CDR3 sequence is CASSPDRVLQYF. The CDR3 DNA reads TGTGCCAGCAGCCCCGACAGGGTACTTCAGTACTTC.

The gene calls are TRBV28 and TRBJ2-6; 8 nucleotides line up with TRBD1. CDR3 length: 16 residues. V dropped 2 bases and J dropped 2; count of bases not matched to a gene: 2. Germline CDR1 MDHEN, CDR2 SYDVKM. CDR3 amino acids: CASSLAGGTGANVLTF. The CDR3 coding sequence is TGTGCCAGCAGTTTAGCAGGGGGCACTGGGGCCAACGTCCTGACTTTC.

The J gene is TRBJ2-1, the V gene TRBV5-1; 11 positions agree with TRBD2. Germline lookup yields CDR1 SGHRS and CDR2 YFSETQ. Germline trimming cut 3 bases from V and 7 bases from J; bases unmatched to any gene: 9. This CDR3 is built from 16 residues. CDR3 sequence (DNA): TGCGCCAGCAGCTCCGAAAGACTAGCGGGGCGGAATGAGCAGTTCTTC. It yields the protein CASSSERLAGRNEQFF.

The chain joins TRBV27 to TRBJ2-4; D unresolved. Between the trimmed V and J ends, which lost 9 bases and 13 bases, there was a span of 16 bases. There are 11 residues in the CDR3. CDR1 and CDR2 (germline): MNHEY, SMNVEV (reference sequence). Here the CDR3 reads CASTYLGEQYF. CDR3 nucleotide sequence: TGTGCCAGTACCTACCTTGGGGAACAGTACTTC.

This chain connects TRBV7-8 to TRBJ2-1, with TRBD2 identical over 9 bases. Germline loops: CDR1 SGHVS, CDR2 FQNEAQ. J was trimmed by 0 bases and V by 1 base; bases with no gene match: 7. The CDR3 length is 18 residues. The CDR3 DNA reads TGTGCCAGCAGCTTAGGTTCTAGCGGGACGAGCTCCTACAATGAGCAGTTCTTC. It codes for CASSLGSSGTSSYNEQFF.

DNA for the CDR3: TGTGCCAGCAGCTTGGGACTAGCGGGACCCAGCTACGAGCAGTACTTC. As protein: CASSLGLAGPSYEQYF. The chain combines TRBV7-2 with TRBJ2-7; the match to TRBD2 covers 13 bases. Germline lookup yields CDR1 SGHTA and CDR2 FQGNSA. The CDR3 contains 16 residues. Trimming cost V 3 bases and J 3 bases; bases outside gene matches: 5.

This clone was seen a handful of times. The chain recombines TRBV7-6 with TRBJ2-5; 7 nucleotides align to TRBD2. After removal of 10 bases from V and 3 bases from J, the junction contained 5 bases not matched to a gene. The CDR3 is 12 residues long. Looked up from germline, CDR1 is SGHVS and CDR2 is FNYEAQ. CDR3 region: CATLGGEETQYF. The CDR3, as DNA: TGTGCCACACTGGGAGGGGAAGAGACCCAGTACTTC.